Each of the 23 T cell receptor beta chains below was sequenced from the same sample in a study of T cells in Graves' hyperthyroidism and ophthalmopathy. Amplification yielded TCR beta CDR3 regions, with RNA transcripts as the source. Using the HTBI primer set, a first-round RT-PCR was run on the TCR CDR3. TCRdb analysed the multiplex PCR reads with MiXCR anew, one entry per CDR3 protein. In the table there are about 400,000 distinct CDR3 sequences, around 15% of which are singletons. Sequenced material: blood. These receptors came from a woman aged 55-69 years with Graves' ophthalmopathy.

This clonotype was counted many times. V usage is TRBV30 and J usage is TRBJ2-5; 12 nucleotides agree with TRBD2. There are 15 residues in the CDR3. The J segment lost 5 bases and the V segment lost 1 base, leaving 5 bases of the junction unmatched. Per germline, CDR1 GTSNPN and CDR2 SVGIG (reference sequence). CDR3: CAWSASGRAGETQYF. The CDR3 nucleotides read TGTGCCTGGAGTGCTAGCGGGAGGGCCGGTGAGACCCAGTACTTC.

The V and J genes are TRBV12-3 or TRBV12-4 and TRBJ1-6; D unclear. V dropped 3 bases and J dropped 0 bases, with 12 bases sitting between them. The CDR3 consists of 17 residues. CDR3 DNA: TGTGCCAGCAGTTTTTATTCCGTGAGCTCCTATAATTCACCCCTCCACTTT. It codes for CASSFYSVSSYNSPLHF.

This clonotype was counted at least ten times. CDR3 DNA: TGTGCCAGCAGTACCTTTTTCGGGGTTCACGAGCAGTACTTC. This translates into CASSTFFGVHEQYF. The chain joins TRBV28 to TRBJ2-7, with TRBD2 as a possible D gene (5 bases). Trimming removed 5 bases at V and 5 bases at J, with 16 bases between. CDR1 MDHEN and CDR2 SYDVKM come from the germline V gene. This CDR3 contains 14 residues.

This clonotype was seen repeatedly, ten times or more. This sequence joins TRBV28 and TRBJ2-1; TRBD2 aligns across 13 bases. This CDR3 comprises 19 residues. Germline V gene data show CDR1 as MDHEN and CDR2 as SYDVKM. The trim removed 7 bases at V and 2 bases at J, leaving 14 bases unmatched. The DNA for the CDR3 is TGTGCCAGCACCACACTAGCGGGAGGGATCCCCGGCCCCTACAATGAGCAGTTCTTC. The encoded protein is CASTTLAGGIPGPYNEQFF. Full variable domain (missing parts from reference TRBV28 and TRBJ2-1): DVKVTQSSRYLVKRTGEKVFLECVQDMDHENMFWYRQDPGLGLRLIYFSYDVKMKEKGDIPEGYSVSREKKERFSLILESASTNQTSMYLCASTTLAGGIPGPYNEQFFGPGTRLTVL.

This chain connects TRBV5-1 to TRBJ2-2; 7 positions agree with TRBD2. V dropped 4 bases and J dropped 4; count of bases not matched to a gene: 10. The CDR3 has 16 amino acids. Germline V gives CDR1 SGHRS, CDR2 YFSETQ. The CDR3 loop is CASSPWSGTSTGELFF. The CDR3 DNA reads TGCGCCAGCAGCCCCTGGAGCGGGACGAGCACCGGGGAGCTGTTTTTT.

The V gene is TRBV11-2, the J gene TRBJ2-2; TRBD2 agrees at 7 bases. V trimming: 2 bases; J trimming: 0 bases; junction bases outside the gene matches: 3. Germline V CDR1 and CDR2: SGHAT, FQNNGV. The CDR3 is made up of 16 amino acids. The CDR3 DNA follows: TGTGCCAGCAGCTTACAAAGCGGGGCGAACACCGGGGAGCTGTTTTTT. It specifies CASSLQSGANTGELFF.

Ten or more counts support this clonotype. The chain employs TRBV27 and TRBJ1-5; D might be TRBD1 (6 bases). The length of the CDR3 is 15 residues. Germline V CDR1 and CDR2: MNHEY, SMNVEV (reference sequence). Trimming pared 4 bases from V and 0 bases from J, leaving 10 bases between. CDR3 nucleotide sequence: TGTGCCAGCAGTTCCAGGGGATTTAGCAATCAGCCCCAGCATTTT. It codes for CASSSRGFSNQPQHF.

This clonotype was picked up many times. The chain joins TRBV28 to TRBJ2-7, with 12 positions matching TRBD2. Losses at the gene ends were 6 bases for V and 4 bases for J; bases not matched to a gene: 7. The CDR3 runs to 15 residues. CDR1 is MDHEN, CDR2 SYDVKM, per germline. CDR3 bases: TGTGCCAGCAGGACCCCGACTAGCGGGAGTTACGAGCAGTACTTC. This sequence encodes CASRTPTSGSYEQYF.

This clonotype was seen more than once but under ten times. The chain recombines TRBV6-1 with TRBJ2-7; D uncertain. This CDR3 is 12 amino acids long. The germline V and J ends were trimmed by 8 bases and 6 bases, with 14 bases remaining between them. Per germline, CDR1 MNHNS and CDR2 SASEGT. The CDR3 region has the DNA TGTGCCAGCTCCGGACGTCTTCCCGAGCAGTACTTC. Encoded protein: CASSGRLPEQYF.

This clonotype showed up just a few times. The chain is built from TRBV6-2 or TRBV6-3 and TRBJ2-7; D is possibly TRBD2 (5 bases). Deletions cut 7 bases from V and 6 bases from J, with 13 bases between. The germline gives CDR1 MNHEY, CDR2 SVGEGT. The CDR3 has 12 residues. CDR3: CASMTAGPEQYF. As DNA, the CDR3 is TGTGCCAGCATGACGGCGGGTCCCGAGCAGTACTTC.

This clonotype has at least ten counts. This chain joins TRBV28 and TRBJ1-1, with 7 bases lining up with TRBD1. Per germline, CDR1 MDHEN and CDR2 SYDVKM. This CDR3 is 15 amino acids long. The V segment lost 6 bases and the J segment 4 bases; nucleotides outside the gene matches: 11. CDR3 region: CASSLRDRVITEAFF. The CDR3 DNA reads TGTGCCAGCAGCCTAAGGGACAGAGTCATCACTGAAGCTTTCTTT.

The chain links TRBV6-1 to TRBJ1-2; 8 nucleotides line up with TRBD1. The V gene end was trimmed by 5 bases and the J gene end by 4 bases; junction bases not matched to a gene: 9. The CDR3 has 15 residues. Per the germline V gene, CDR1 is MNHNS and CDR2 is SASEGT. CDR3 sequence (DNA): TGTGCCAGCAGTCGGTCCGACAGGGGCGCCTATGGCTACACCTTC. Translated, it gives CASSRSDRGAYGYTF.

This chain joins TRBV20-1 and TRBJ2-7; possibly TRBD1 or TRBD2 for D (5 bases each). Germline loops: CDR1 DFQATT, CDR2 SNEGSKA (reference sequence). This CDR3 contains 13 residues. Trimming removed 8 bases from V and 0 bases from J, with 14 bases in between. This chain's CDR3 is CSTDGTSSYEQYF. The CDR3 region has the DNA TGCAGTACAGACGGGACCAGCTCCTACGAGCAGTACTTC.

The sample holds many counts of this clonotype. The chain carries TRBV12-3 or TRBV12-4 and TRBJ1-2; TRBD1 might be the D (6 bases). V lost 3 bases to trimming and J lost 5 bases, with 10 bases between them. The CDR3 loop spans 13 amino acids. The CDR3 is CASSLGRGYGYTF. The DNA of the CDR3 is TGTGCCAGCAGTTTGGGCAGGGGATATGGCTACACCTTC.

This clonotype was found many times. The CDR3 sequence: CASSLFGTKTDTQYF. Written as DNA, the CDR3 is TGTGCCAGCAGTTTATTCGGGACTAAGACAGATACGCAGTATTTT. This chain links TRBV27 with TRBJ2-3; 7 bases align to TRBD2. This CDR3 has 15 residues. V lost 1 base to trimming and J lost 3 bases; unmatched junction nucleotides: 4. In germline, CDR1 is MNHEY, CDR2 SMNVEV (reference sequence).

This clonotype was seen a handful of times. The chain uses TRBV28 and TRBJ1-6, with D possibly TRBD1 on 6 matching bases. Trimming left V 11 bases short and J 10 bases short, with 18 bases between. Looked up from germline, CDR1 is MDHEN and CDR2 is SYDVKM. This CDR3 comprises 13 residues. CDR3: CAGRTVGGSPLHF. CDR3 DNA sequence: TGTGCCGGACGGACGGTGGGGGGCTCACCCCTCCACTTT.

There are a few counts of this clonotype. The chain combines TRBV6-2 or TRBV6-3 with TRBJ2-1; 7 positions agree with TRBD2. CDR1 MNHEY and CDR2 SVGEGT come from the germline V gene. The CDR3 has 15 residues. Trimming at V came to 0 bases and at J to 9 bases, leaving 8 bases not matched to a gene. Written as DNA, the CDR3 is TGTGCCAGCAGTTACTCCGCGGGGGTACTCGGTGAGCAGTTCTTC. Amino acid sequence: CASSYSAGVLGEQFF.

This clonotype was seen ten or more times. This chain links TRBV6-1 with TRBJ1-2; 7 bases line up with TRBD1. CDR3 length equals 14 residues. V lost 7 bases, J lost 5 bases, and 10 bases stayed unmatched. CDR1 and CDR2 from the germline V gene are MNHNS and SASEGT. The CDR3 nucleotides read TGTGCCAGCATCTACGACAGGGCTGGATATGGCTACACCTTC. This gives the protein CASIYDRAGYGYTF.

This clonotype was seen repeatedly, ten times or more. A junction end diverges from the germline sequence, so it may reflect a read error. The chain has TRBV7-7 and TRBJ2-7; perhaps D is TRBD1 or TRBD2 (5 bases each). CDR1 is SSHAT, CDR2 FNYEAQ, per germline (reference sequence). The CDR3 is 15 amino acids. The CDR3 region has the DNA TGTGCTAGCAGCAAACTAATGGGACCACGGCACAAGCAGTACTTC. This sequence encodes CASSKLMGPRHKQYF.

This chain links TRBV6-5 with TRBJ2-7, with D perhaps assigned TRBD1 or TRBD2 (5 bases each). CDR1 and CDR2 (germline): MNHEY, SVGAGI. V lost 2 bases to trimming and J lost 1 base, with 12 bases between them. The length of the CDR3 is 15 residues. The CDR3 loop is CASSYRDVASYEQYF. DNA for the CDR3: TGTGCCAGCAGTTACCGGGACGTAGCTTCCTACGAGCAGTACTTC.

This clonotype was detected many times. The V gene is TRBV28, the J gene TRBJ1-2; D not certain. The CDR3 runs 13 residues. Trimming pared 9 bases from V and 1 base from J, leaving 12 bases between. Germline V gives CDR1 MDHEN, CDR2 SYDVKM. The CDR3 reads CASGGGVNYGYTF. The CDR3 nucleotides are TGTGCCAGTGGCGGTGGGGTTAACTATGGCTACACCTTC.

The sample holds many counts of this clonotype. V is TRBV20-1 and J is TRBJ2-3; tentative D call: TRBD2 (5 bases). The germline V gene has CDR1 DFQATT and CDR2 SNEGSKA (reference sequence). This CDR3 is 12 amino acids long. The V and J ends lost 6 bases and 6 bases respectively, with 13 bases between them. In nucleotides, the CDR3 is TGCAGTGCGACGAGGACTGGGGATACGCAGTATTTT. Translating it yields CSATRTGDTQYF.

About this clonotype itself: A much larger clonotype is one base distant, so this may be a read error. The chain is built from TRBV5-5 and TRBJ2-5, with D possibly TRBD1 on 6 matching bases. The V gene's germline CDR1 is SGHKS and CDR2 YYEKEE (reference sequence). The CDR3 length is 15 residues. Trimming took off 2 bases at V and 3 bases at J, with 14 bases between the two ends. Here the CDR3 DNA reads TGTGCCAGCAGCTTCTTGACAGGCCCAGAAGAGACCCAGTACTTC. Protein product: CASSFLTGPEETQYF.